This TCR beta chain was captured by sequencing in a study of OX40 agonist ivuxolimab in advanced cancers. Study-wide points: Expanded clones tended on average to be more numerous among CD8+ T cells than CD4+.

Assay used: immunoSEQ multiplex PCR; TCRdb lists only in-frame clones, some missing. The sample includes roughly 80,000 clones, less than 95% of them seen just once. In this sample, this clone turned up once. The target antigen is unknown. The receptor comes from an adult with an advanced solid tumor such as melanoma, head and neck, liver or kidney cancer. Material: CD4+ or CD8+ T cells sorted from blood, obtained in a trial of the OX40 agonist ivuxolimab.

CDR3 protein: CATQPPDTQYF. The CDR3 DNA sequence: TGCGCCACCCAACCACCGGATACGCAGTATTTT. The chain has TRBV10-1 and TRBJ2-3; D gene uncertain. The CDR3 consists of 11 residues. CDR1 is WNHNN and CDR2 is SYGVQD in the germline V gene (reference sequence). Trimming took 10 bases from V and 6 from J, leaving 11 bases between them.